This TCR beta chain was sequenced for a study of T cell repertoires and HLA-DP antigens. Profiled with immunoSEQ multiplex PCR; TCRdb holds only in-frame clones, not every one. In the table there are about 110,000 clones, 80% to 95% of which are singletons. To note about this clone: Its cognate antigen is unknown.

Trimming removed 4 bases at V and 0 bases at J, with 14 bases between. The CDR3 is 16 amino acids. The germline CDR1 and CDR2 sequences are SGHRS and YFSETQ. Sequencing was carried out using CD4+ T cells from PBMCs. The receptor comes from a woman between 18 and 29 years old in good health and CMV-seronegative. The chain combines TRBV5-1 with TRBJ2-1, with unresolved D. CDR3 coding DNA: TGCGCCAGCAGCCGGACCCACGAGAGCTCCTACAATGAGCAGTTCTTC. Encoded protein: CASSRTHESSYNEQFF.